This T cell receptor beta chain was sequenced during a study of cytomegalovirus exposure and HLA in healthy donors. Study-wide findings and caveats: TCR association rates varied by HLA locus in a later analysis, with DRB1 highest and HLA-C lowest. What a later analysis showed was that several of the most significant clusters appeared linked to common viral pathogens. Most subjects had HLA-A and HLA-B alleles reportedly predicted accurately by TCR beta sequences. Roughly uniform sequencing depth across donors was assumed, possibly incorrectly.

For this clone: Its specificity is not known.

PCR used 60 Vbeta primers and 13 Jbeta primers. TCRdb's table, derived via immunoSEQ multiplex PCR, lists solely in-frame clones and lacks some. The sample lists 50,000 to 70,000 clones, roughly 80% occurring once. The CDR3 is 13 amino acids. After removal of 4 bases from V and 4 bases from J, the junction contained 3 bases not matched to a gene. Per germline, CDR1 SGHTA and CDR2 FQGNSA. Sequenced: PBMCs. The sequence came from a woman between 35 and 50 years old in good health and CMV-seronegative. The genes are TRBV7-2 and TRBJ1-2; 7 nucleotides agree with TRBD1. CDR3 sequence (DNA): TGTGCCAGCAGCTCCCGACAGGGCTATGGCTACACCTTC. This sequence encodes CASSSRQGYGYTF.